The clone carrying this T cell receptor beta chain was recorded many times. CDR3 length: 11 residues. Germline CDR1 and CDR2: SQVTM and ANQGSEA. Trimming cost V 4 bases and J 10 bases, with 11 bases left between them. These data belong to a study of read filtering for tumor transcriptome and immune sequencing. From about 400 ng of RNA, a library with molecular barcoded alpha/delta and beta/gamma adaptors was made. TCRdb analysed the reads with MiXCR anew, one entry per CDR3 protein. This sample yields 46,000 or so distinct CDR3 sequences, of which about 19% are seen a single time; approximately 15% belongs to the top ten.

The specimen sequenced was a population of CD138-negative cells sorted from bone marrow. This sequence joins TRBV29-1 and TRBJ2-1; the D is unclear. The sequence was collected from a donor at least 40 years old with multiple myeloma. The CDR3 coding sequence is TGCAGCGTTGTCTCCTACTACGAGCAGTTCTTC. As protein: CSVVSYYEQFF.